This TCR beta chain stems from a study of control samples from healthy donors and cancer patients. Data came from immunoSEQ multiplex PCR; TCRdb stores just in-frame clones and leaves some out. Of approximately 150,000 clones listed, around 88% are singletons. This CDR3 contains 15 residues. V lost 5 bases, J lost 1 base, and 6 bases stayed unmatched. CDR1 is MNHEY and CDR2 is SVGEGT in the germline V gene. The receptor was isolated from a man between 18 and 29 years old in good health. The source material was blood. The chain carries TRBV6-2 or TRBV6-3 and TRBJ2-7; 9 nucleotides match TRBD1. The CDR3 bases are TGTGCCAGCAGTACCCGACAGGGGGTATCCTACGAGCAGTACTTC. It translates to CASSTRQGVSYEQYF.